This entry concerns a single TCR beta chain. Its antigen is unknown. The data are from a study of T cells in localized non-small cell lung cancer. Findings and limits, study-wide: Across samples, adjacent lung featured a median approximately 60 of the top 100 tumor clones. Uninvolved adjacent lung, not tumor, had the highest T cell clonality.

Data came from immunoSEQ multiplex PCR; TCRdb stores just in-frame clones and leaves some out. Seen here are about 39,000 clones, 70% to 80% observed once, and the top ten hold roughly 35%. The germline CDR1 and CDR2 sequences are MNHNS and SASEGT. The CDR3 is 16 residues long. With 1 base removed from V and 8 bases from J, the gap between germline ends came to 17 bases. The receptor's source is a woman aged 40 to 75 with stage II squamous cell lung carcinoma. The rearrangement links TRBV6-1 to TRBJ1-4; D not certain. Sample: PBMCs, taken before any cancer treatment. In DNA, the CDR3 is TGTGCCAGCAGTGAAGTCCCCACACGCCTAGGGGAAAAACTGTTTTTT. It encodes CASSEVPTRLGEKLFF.